This TCR beta chain stems from a study of T-cell memory formation after mild COVID-19. Turning to the study itself: TCR clusters showed largely donor specificity. Study findings and constraints: Pre-infection memory contained some responding clones, which suggested that cross-reactive memory had joined. Mainly in CM and EM were contracting CD4+ clones; CD8+ were in EMRA.

In TCRdb, the 5' RACE reads were re-called with MiXCR into one record per CDR3 protein. The repertoire holds under 200,000 distinct CDR3 sequences, with around 10% as singletons. A remark on this clonotype: Its antigen is unidentified.

This clonotype was obtained from a man younger than 30 who had mild COVID-19 (a few samples of this study predate the infection). Cell type and time point are not known. The sequencing sample was made of PBMCs or a T cell subset sorted from them (not recorded which).

The CDR3 DNA reads TGCGCCAGCAGCTTCCGACTAGCGGGAGCCTACAATGAGCAGTTCTTC. Its protein is CASSFRLAGAYNEQFF. The chain has TRBV5-1 and TRBJ2-1; 12 bases line up with TRBD2. J lost 2 bases, V lost 2 bases, and 2 bases had no gene match. CDR3 length equals 16 residues. Looked up from germline, CDR1 is SGHRS and CDR2 is YFSETQ.